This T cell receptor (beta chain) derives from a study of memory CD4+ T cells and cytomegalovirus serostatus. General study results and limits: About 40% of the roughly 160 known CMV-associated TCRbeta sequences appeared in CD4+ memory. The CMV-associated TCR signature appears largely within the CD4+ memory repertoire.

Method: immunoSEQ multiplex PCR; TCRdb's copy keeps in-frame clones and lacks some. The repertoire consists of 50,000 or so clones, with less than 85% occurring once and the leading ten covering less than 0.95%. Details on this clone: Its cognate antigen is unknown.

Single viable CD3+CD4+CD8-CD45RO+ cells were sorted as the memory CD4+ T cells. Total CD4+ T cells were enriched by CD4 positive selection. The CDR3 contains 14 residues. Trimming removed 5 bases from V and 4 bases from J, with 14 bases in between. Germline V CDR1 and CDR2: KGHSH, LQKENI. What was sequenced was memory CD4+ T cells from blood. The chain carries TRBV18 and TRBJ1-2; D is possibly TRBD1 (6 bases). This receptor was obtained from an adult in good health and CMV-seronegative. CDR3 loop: CASSDGGGSYGYTF. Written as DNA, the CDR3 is TGTGCCAGCTCAGACGGAGGGGGGTCCTATGGCTACACCTTC.